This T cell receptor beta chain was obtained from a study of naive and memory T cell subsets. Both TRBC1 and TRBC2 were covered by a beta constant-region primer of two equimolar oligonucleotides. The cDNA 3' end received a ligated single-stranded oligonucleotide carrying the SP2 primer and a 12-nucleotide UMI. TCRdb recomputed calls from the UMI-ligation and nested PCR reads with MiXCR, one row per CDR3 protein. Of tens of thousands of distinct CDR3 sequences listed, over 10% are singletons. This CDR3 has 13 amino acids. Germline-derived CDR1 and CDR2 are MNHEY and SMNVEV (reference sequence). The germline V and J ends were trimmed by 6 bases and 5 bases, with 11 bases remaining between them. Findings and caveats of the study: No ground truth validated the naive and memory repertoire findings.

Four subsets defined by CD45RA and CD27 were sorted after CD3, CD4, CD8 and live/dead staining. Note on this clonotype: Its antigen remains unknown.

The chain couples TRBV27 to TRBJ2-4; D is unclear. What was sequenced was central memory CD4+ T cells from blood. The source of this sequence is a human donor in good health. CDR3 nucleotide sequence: TGTGCCAGCAGAAGGGTGGACCAAAACATTCAGTACTTC. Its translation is CASRRVDQNIQYF.